Each of the 20 T cell receptor beta chains below was sequenced from the same sample in a study of blood T cell repertoires in COVID-19. Method: immunoSEQ multiplex PCR; TCRdb's copy keeps in-frame clones and lacks some. The data contain fewer than 25,000 clones, around 86% of them singletons. What was sequenced was peripheral blood. All receptors come from a man in his sixties or seventies with acute or convalescent COVID-19.

The chain carries TRBV2 and TRBJ1-2; 8 positions match TRBD1. Germline V gene data show CDR1 as SNHLY and CDR2 as FYNNEI. This CDR3 has 15 residues. The ends lost 5 bases at V and 4 bases at J; junction bases unmatched: 9. This chain's CDR3 is CASSPRPTGGYGYTF. The CDR3 region has the DNA TGTGCCAGCAGTCCCAGGCCCACAGGGGGCTATGGCTACACCTTC.

By share of the sample, this clone is medium-sized. This chain joins TRBV30 and TRBJ2-2; D gene uncertain. Between the trimmed V and J ends, which lost 4 bases and 7 bases, there was a span of 10 bases. There are 12 residues in the CDR3. Germline V gene lookup returns CDR1 GTSNPN and CDR2 SVGIG (reference sequence). The CDR3 DNA follows: TGTGCCTGGACGCCTCTCAGCGGGGAGCTGTTTTTT. Protein product: CAWTPLSGELFF.

The J gene is TRBJ2-1, the V gene TRBV20-1; 7 nucleotides agree with TRBD1. The CDR3 length is 12 residues. V shed 3 bases and J 9 bases; nucleotides not matched to a gene: 5. CDR1 is DFQATT and CDR2 is SNEGSKA in the germline V gene (reference sequence). CDR3 DNA: TGCAGTGCTAGTAATCACAGGGGTGAGCAGTTCTTC. Its translation: CSASNHRGEQFF.

This clone has a single count. The chain employs TRBV10-2 and TRBJ2-7; TRBD2 matches 10 bases. The CDR3 is 14 amino acids. CDR1 and CDR2 from the germline V gene are WSHSY and SAAADI. With V trimmed by 5 bases and J by 3 bases, 4 bases remained unmatched. CDR3 DNA: TGCGCCAGCAGTAGGGCTAGCGGGGGCTACGAGCAGTACTTC. It specifies CASSRASGGYEQYF.

This clone was detected only once. This rearrangement joins TRBV5-1 to TRBJ2-3; 8 nucleotides match TRBD1. The CDR3 length is 15 residues. The trim removed 4 bases at V and 2 bases at J, leaving 6 bases unmatched. Germline V lookup: CDR1 SGHRS, CDR2 YFSETQ. CDR3 sequence reads: CASSPGQGVTDTQYF. CDR3 DNA: TGCGCCAGCAGCCCCGGACAGGGCGTCACAGATACGCAGTATTTT.

The J gene is TRBJ1-1, the V gene TRBV19; 10 bases match TRBD1. Germline V gene sequence: CDR1 LNHDA, CDR2 SQIVND (reference sequence). The trim removed 6 bases at V and 4 bases at J, leaving 8 bases unmatched. The CDR3 is 15 amino acids. For the CDR3, the DNA is TGTGCCAGTAGCTACGACAGGGGGCCCGGCACTGAAGCTTTCTTT. It translates to CASSYDRGPGTEAFF.

This clone has just one count. The V and J genes are TRBV6-2 or TRBV6-3 and TRBJ2-1; 12 nucleotides line up with TRBD2. CDR1 is MNHEY, CDR2 SVGEGT, per germline. V lost 5 bases and J lost 8; bases outside the gene matches: 10. The CDR3 has 16 amino acids. CDR3 sequence reads: CASSQDGLAGTDEQFF. The CDR3 DNA reads TGTGCCAGCAGTCAGGATGGACTAGCGGGAACTGATGAGCAGTTCTTC.

This chain uses TRBV7-3 with TRBJ2-2; D gene uncertain. The germline V and J ends were trimmed by 5 bases and 6 bases, with 10 bases remaining between them. The CDR3 length is 13 residues. Per germline, CDR1 SGHTA and CDR2 FQGTGA. The CDR3 loop is CASSITTPGELFF. The DNA for the CDR3 is TGTGCCAGCAGCATTACTACCCCCGGGGAGCTGTTTTTT.

CDR3 region: CASSYSGTSDEQYF. Written as DNA, the CDR3 is TGTGCCAGCAGTTACTCGGGGACTAGTGACGAGCAGTACTTC. The V and J genes are TRBV6-2 or TRBV6-3 and TRBJ2-7, with 8 bases matching TRBD2. The V segment lost 0 bases and the J segment 5 bases; nucleotides outside the gene matches: 3. The CDR3 extends over 14 amino acids. Germline V CDR1 and CDR2: MNHEY, SVGEGT.

J is TRBJ1-2 and V is TRBV6-5; D is perhaps TRBD1 (6 bases). The CDR3 runs to 14 residues. Looked up from germline, CDR1 is MNHEY and CDR2 is SVGAGI. V lost 6 bases to trimming and J lost 0 bases, with 11 bases between them. DNA of the CDR3: TGTGCCAGCAGATCCGGACAGTCTAACTATGGCTACACCTTC. This translates into CASRSGQSNYGYTF.

V usage is TRBV6-6 and J usage is TRBJ1-1; D is unresolved. Germline V CDR1 and CDR2: MNHNY, SVGAGI (reference sequence). Trimming pared 2 bases from V and 7 bases from J, leaving 11 bases between. The CDR3 is 13 amino acids. The CDR3 nucleotides read TGTGCCAGCAGTTACGGGCCAGTTTATGAAGCTTTCTTT. This gives the protein CASSYGPVYEAFF.

The gene calls are TRBV15 and TRBJ1-5; D is uncertain. Germline V gene sequence: CDR1 LNHNV, CDR2 YYDKDF (reference sequence). The CDR3 runs to 17 residues. Deletions cut 0 bases from V and 8 bases from J, with 20 bases between. This chain's CDR3 is CATSRESAGDETKPQHF. In DNA form, the CDR3 reads TGTGCCACCAGCAGAGAGTCTGCCGGGGATGAGACGAAGCCCCAGCATTTT.

The chain links TRBV5-1 to TRBJ1-2, with TRBD1 as a possible D gene (5 bases). The CDR3 has 14 amino acids. Trimming removed 6 bases from V and 1 base from J, with 13 bases in between. The V gene's germline CDR1 is SGHRS and CDR2 YFSETQ. In nucleotides, the CDR3 is TGCGCCAGCACCAGGACATCCCTTAACTATGGCTACACCTTC. Its protein product is CASTRTSLNYGYTF.

The chain couples TRBV3-1 (or the pseudogene TRBV3-2) to TRBJ2-7; TRBD2 matches at 14 bases. There are 15 residues in the CDR3. Germline V gives CDR1 LGHDT, CDR2 YNNKEL (reference sequence). With V trimmed by 3 bases and J by 2 bases, 0 bases remained unmatched. The CDR3 protein is CASSQGLAGAYEQYF. The CDR3 DNA reads as TGTGCCAGCAGCCAGGGACTAGCGGGGGCCTACGAGCAGTACTTC.

The chain recombines TRBV7-3 with TRBJ2-1; perhaps TRBD1 as D (6 bases). Trimming removed 5 bases from V and 8 bases from J, with 22 bases in between. Per germline, CDR1 SGHTA and CDR2 FQGTGA. This CDR3 has 16 residues. The CDR3 reads CASSPWGQQGRDEQFF. The CDR3 nucleotides are TGTGCCAGCAGCCCTTGGGGTCAACAGGGTCGTGATGAGCAGTTCTTC.

This chain joins TRBV30 and TRBJ1-2; TRBD1 might be the D (6 bases). The CDR3 runs to 17 residues. Trimming cost V 1 base and J 2 bases, with 20 bases left between them. Germline lookup yields CDR1 GTSNPN and CDR2 SVGIG (reference sequence). The CDR3 nucleotides read TGTGCCTGGAGTGCGGTCAGGGGACTACCTATGAACTATGGCTACACCTTC. This encodes CAWSAVRGLPMNYGYTF.

The chain combines TRBV12-2 with TRBJ1-2; the table's D call TRBD1 went unverified against the DNA. TRBV12-2 is a pseudogene segment. The CDR3 is 22 residues long. The CDR3 DNA reads as TGTGCAAGTCGCTTTTATCAGGGGGCTCTACTGTCCTTTCTACCCCTTCTAGTGGGCTACACCTTC. Translated: CASRFYQGALLSFLPLLVGYTF.

This clone was seen only a few times. The chain joins TRBV24-1 to TRBJ2-1; 9 nucleotides align to TRBD1. This CDR3 has 17 residues. In germline, CDR1 is KGHDR, CDR2 SFDVKD. With V trimmed by 3 bases and J by 5 bases, 10 bases remained unmatched. The CDR3 loop reads CATSDPLPGQGNNEQFF. CDR3 nucleotides: TGTGCCACCAGTGATCCCCTCCCGGGACAGGGAAACAATGAGCAGTTCTTC.

This clone has more than one count but fewer than ten. V is TRBV5-1 and J is TRBJ1-2; D not resolved. This CDR3 contains 12 residues. V shed 4 bases and J shed 3 bases, with 7 bases lying between them. Germline lookup yields CDR1 SGHRS and CDR2 YFSETQ. DNA of the CDR3: TGCGCCAGCAGCGTCCGGGACTATGGCTACACCTTC. Translated: CASSVRDYGYTF.

The chain carries TRBV9 and TRBJ2-1, with TRBD2 matching over 7 bases. Germline CDR1 reads SGDLS; CDR2 reads YYNGEE. The CDR3 sequence is 15 residues long. J was trimmed by 7 bases and V by 0 bases; bases with no gene match: 7. The CDR3: CASSVGGGSGNEQFF. The CDR3 region has the DNA TGTGCCAGCAGCGTAGGTGGCGGGAGTGGGAATGAGCAGTTCTTC. The variable domain in full, with the rest retrieved from reference TRBV9 and TRBJ2-1, is DSGVTQTPKHLITATGQRVTLRCSPRSGDLSVYWYQQSLDQGLQFLIQYYNGEERAKGNILERFSAQQFPDLHSELNLSSLELGDSALYFCASSVGGGSGNEQFFGPGTRLTVL.